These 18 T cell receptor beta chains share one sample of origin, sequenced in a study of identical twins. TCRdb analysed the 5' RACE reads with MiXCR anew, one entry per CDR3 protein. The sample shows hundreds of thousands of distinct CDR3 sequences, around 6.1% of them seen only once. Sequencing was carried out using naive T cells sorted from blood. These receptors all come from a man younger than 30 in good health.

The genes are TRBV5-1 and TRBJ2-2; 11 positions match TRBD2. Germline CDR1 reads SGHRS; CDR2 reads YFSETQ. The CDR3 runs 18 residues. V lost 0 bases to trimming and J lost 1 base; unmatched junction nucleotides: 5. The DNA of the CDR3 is TGCGCCAGCAGCTTGGACATTACTAGCGGGAGGAACACCGGGGAGCTGTTTTTT. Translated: CASSLDITSGRNTGELFF.

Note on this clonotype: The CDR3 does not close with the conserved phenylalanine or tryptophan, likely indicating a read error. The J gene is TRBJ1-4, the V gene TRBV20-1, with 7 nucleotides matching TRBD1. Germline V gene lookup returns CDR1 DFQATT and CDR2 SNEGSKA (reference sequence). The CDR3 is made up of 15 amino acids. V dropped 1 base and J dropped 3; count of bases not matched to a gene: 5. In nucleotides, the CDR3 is TGCAGTGCTAGAGCAGGGGGGACAGCTAATGAAAAACTGTTTTTG. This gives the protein CSARAGGTANEKLFL.

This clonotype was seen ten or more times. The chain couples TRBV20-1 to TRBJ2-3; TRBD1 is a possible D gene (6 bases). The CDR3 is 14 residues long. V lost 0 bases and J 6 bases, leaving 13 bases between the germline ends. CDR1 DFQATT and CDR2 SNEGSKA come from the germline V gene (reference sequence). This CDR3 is CSARDPAGEDTQYF. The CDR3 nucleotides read TGCAGTGCTAGAGATCCTGCAGGGGAGGATACGCAGTATTTT.

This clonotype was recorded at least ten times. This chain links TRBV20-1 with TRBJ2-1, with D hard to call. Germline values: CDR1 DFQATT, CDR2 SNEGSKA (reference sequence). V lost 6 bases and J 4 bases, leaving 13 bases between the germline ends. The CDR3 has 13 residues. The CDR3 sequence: CSAPSQIYNEQFF. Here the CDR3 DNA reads TGCAGTGCCCCGTCTCAGATATACAATGAGCAGTTCTTC.

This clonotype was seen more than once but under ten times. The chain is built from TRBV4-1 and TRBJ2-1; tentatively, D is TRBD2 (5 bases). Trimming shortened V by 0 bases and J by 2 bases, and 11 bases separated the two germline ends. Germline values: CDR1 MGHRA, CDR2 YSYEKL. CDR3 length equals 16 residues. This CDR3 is CASSQEKLGTYNEQFF. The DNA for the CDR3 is TGCGCCAGCAGCCAAGAGAAACTAGGTACCTACAATGAGCAGTTCTTC.

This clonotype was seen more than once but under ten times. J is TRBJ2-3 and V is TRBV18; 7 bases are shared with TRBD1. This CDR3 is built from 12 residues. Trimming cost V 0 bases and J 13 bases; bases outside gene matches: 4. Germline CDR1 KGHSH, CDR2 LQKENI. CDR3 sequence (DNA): TGTGCCAGCTCACCACCGGGACAGTTGGAGTATTTT. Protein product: CASSPPGQLEYF.

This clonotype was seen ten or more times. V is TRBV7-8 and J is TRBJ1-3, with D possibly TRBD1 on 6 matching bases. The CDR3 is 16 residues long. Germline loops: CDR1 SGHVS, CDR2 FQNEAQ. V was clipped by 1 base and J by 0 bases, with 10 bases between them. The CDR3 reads CASSLEGHSSGNTIYF. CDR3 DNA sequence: TGTGCCAGCAGCTTAGAGGGACACAGCTCTGGAAACACCATATATTTT.

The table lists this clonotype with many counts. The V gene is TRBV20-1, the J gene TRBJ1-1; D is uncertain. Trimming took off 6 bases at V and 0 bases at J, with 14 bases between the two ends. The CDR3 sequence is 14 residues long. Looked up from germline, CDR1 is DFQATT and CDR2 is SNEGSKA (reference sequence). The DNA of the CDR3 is TGCAGTGCCAAGCGGTCAGTGATGAACACTGAAGCTTTCTTT. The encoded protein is CSAKRSVMNTEAFF.

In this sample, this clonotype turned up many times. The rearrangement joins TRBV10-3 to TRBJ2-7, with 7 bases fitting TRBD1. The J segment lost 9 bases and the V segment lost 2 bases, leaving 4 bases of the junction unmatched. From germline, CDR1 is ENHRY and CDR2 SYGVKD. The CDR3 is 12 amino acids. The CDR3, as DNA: TGTGCCATCAGTGAGGACAGGGTGGTGCAGTACGTC. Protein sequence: CAISEDRVVQYV.

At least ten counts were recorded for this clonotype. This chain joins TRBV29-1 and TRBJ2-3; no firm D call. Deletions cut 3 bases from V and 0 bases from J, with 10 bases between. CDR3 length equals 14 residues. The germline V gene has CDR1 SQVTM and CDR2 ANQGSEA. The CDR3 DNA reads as TGCAGCGTTGAGGACGGTGCTAGCACAGATACGCAGTATTTT. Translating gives CSVEDGASTDTQYF.

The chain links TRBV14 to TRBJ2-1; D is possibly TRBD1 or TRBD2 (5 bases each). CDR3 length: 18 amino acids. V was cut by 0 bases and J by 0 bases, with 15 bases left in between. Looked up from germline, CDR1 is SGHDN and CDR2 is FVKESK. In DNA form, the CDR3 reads TGTGCCAGCAGCCAAGATCGCGTCGGGGCGACCTCCTACAATGAGCAGTTCTTC. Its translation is CASSQDRVGATSYNEQFF.

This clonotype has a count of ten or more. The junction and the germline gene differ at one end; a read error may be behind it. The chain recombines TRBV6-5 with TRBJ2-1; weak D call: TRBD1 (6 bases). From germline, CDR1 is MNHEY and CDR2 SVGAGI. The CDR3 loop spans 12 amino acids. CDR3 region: CASSYSDRREVF. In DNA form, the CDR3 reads TGTGCCAGCAGTTACTCCGACAGGCGAGAGGTCTTC.

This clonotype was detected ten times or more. CDR3 coding DNA: TGCAGCGGGGGGGGACAGCTCAAAGAGACCCAGTACTTC. This encodes CSGGGQLKETQYF. The chain is built from TRBV29-1 and TRBJ2-5; D is possibly TRBD1 or TRBD2 (7 bases each). V dropped 7 bases and J dropped 3 bases, with 15 bases sitting between them. Germline-derived CDR1 and CDR2 are SQVTM and ANQGSEA. The CDR3 sequence is 13 residues long.

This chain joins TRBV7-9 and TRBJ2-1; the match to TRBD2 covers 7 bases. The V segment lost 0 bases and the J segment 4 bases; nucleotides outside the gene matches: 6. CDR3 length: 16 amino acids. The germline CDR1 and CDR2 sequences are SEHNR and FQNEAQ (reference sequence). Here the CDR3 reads CASSLAGGGPYNEQFF. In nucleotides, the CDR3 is TGTGCCAGCAGCTTAGCGGGCGGGGGACCATACAATGAGCAGTTCTTC.

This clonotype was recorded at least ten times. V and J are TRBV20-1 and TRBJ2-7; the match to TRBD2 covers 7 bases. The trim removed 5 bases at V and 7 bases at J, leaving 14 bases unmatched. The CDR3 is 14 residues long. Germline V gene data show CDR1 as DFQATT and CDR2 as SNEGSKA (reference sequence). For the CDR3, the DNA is TGCAGTGCTCGAAGAGGAACAAGCGGGGCGGAGCAGTACTTC. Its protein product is CSARRGTSGAEQYF.

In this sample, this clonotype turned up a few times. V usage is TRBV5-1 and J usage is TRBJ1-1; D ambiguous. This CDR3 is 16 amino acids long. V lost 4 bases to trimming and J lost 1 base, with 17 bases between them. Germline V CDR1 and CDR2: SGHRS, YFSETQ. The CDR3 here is CASSPSGHEGNTEAFF. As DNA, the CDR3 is TGCGCCAGCAGCCCCTCGGGCCACGAGGGGAACACTGAAGCTTTCTTT. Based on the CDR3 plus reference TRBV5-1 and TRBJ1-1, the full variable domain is KAGVTQTPRYLIKTRGQQVTLSCSPISGHRSVSWYQQTPGQGLQFLFEYFSETQRNKGNFPGRFSGRQFSNSRSEMNVSTLELGDSALYLCASSPSGHEGNTEAFFGQGTRLTVV.

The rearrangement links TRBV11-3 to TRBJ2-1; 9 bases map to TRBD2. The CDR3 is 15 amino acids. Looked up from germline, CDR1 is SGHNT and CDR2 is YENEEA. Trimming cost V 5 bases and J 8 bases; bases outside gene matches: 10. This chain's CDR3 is CASSPSLAGDDEQFF. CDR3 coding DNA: TGTGCCAGCAGCCCGTCCTTAGCGGGGGATGATGAGCAGTTCTTC.

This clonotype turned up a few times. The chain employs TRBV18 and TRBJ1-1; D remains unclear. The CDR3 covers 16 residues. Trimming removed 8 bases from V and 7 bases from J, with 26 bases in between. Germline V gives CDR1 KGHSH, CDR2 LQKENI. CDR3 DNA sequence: TGTGCCAGCCTCACGCGTATTAAGGGTCCTTCTGATGAAGCTTTCTTT. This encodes CASLTRIKGPSDEAFF.